Following are 14 T cell receptor beta chains from one sample sequenced in a study of identical twins. TCRdb processed the 5' RACE reads anew with MiXCR; each CDR3 protein has one entry. The top ten hold under 0.35% of the sample, which has 1.5 million to 2 million distinct CDR3 sequences, 32% seen once. The specimen sequenced was cord blood. The receptors were sampled from a newborn girl in good health.

The genes are TRBV20-1 and TRBJ2-7; 9 positions agree with TRBD2. This CDR3 spans 14 amino acids. Germline CDR1 DFQATT, CDR2 SNEGSKA (reference sequence). The V and J ends lost 0 bases and 3 bases, in that order; junction bases with no gene match: 3. The CDR3 DNA is TGCAGTGCTAGAGATAGCGGGAGCATCTACGAGCAGTACTTC. Translation gives CSARDSGSIYEQYF.

The chain recombines TRBV6-2 or TRBV6-3 with TRBJ2-1; TRBD2 matches 11 bases. The CDR3 is 15 residues long. The J segment lost 7 bases and the V segment lost 7 bases, leaving 9 bases of the junction unmatched. Germline V gene data show CDR1 as MNHEY and CDR2 as SVGEGT. CDR3 nucleotide sequence: TGTGCCAGCACCACCTTAGCGGGGGGGCGGAATGAGCAGTTCTTC. Protein sequence: CASTTLAGGRNEQFF.

This clonotype has only a few counts. Here the CDR3 DNA reads TGTGCCAGCAGCCAAGGGGACAGCTTTTATCAGCCCCAGCATTTT. This translates into CASSQGDSFYQPQHF. V usage is TRBV3-1 and J usage is TRBJ1-5; 7 positions match TRBD1. The germline V gene has CDR1 LGHDT and CDR2 YNNKEL (reference sequence). The junction had 5 bases not matched to a gene; V was cut back by 1 base and J by 5 bases. The CDR3 has 15 residues.

The chain recombines TRBV27 with TRBJ2-5; the D is unclear. The J call may be incorrect, as the DNA end agrees better with TRBJ2-7. The CDR3 sequence is 13 residues long. Germline CDR1 reads MNHEY; CDR2 reads SMNVEV (reference sequence). The chain's CDR3 is CANMTNRHYEQYF. The CDR3 DNA reads as TGTGCCAACATGACAAATCGACACTACGAGCAGTACTTC.

This clonotype was recorded a few times. The chain couples TRBV6-5 to TRBJ1-4; 10 positions agree with TRBD1. The germline V gene has CDR1 MNHEY and CDR2 SVGAGI. CDR3 length equals 16 residues. Trimming removed 6 bases from V and 3 bases from J; junction bases left unmatched: 7. CDR3 protein: CASRTGGANANEKLFF. The DNA for the CDR3 is TGTGCCAGCAGGACAGGGGGCGCGAACGCTAATGAAAAACTGTTTTTT.

This chain connects TRBV6-5 to TRBJ1-5; tentatively, D is TRBD1 (6 bases). The germline V gene encodes CDR1 MNHEY and CDR2 SVGAGI. This CDR3 spans 15 amino acids. V lost 0 bases and J 6 bases, leaving 12 bases between the germline ends. Here the CDR3 reads CASSYSGGAGQPQHF. In DNA, the CDR3 is TGTGCCAGCAGTTACTCAGGGGGAGCGGGTCAGCCCCAGCATTTT.

This rearrangement joins TRBV20-1 to TRBJ2-7, with D maybe TRBD2 (6 bases). The germline CDR1 and CDR2 sequences are DFQATT and SNEGSKA (reference sequence). This CDR3 is 13 amino acids long. Trimming took 3 bases from V and 4 from J, leaving 13 bases between them. The CDR3 region has the DNA TGCAGTGCTAGCGGCGGGGTCCTTTACGAGCAGTACTTC. Translated: CSASGGVLYEQYF.

The chain carries TRBV4-1 and TRBJ2-1; 13 bases align to TRBD2. CDR3 length equals 18 residues. Trimming removed 3 bases from V and 12 bases from J; junction bases left unmatched: 17. Germline CDR1 reads MGHRA; CDR2 reads YSYEKL. The CDR3 sequence: CASSHYFAGTSGNLGQFF. The CDR3 DNA reads TGCGCCAGCAGCCACTACTTTGCTGGGACTAGCGGGAATTTAGGGCAGTTCTTC.

This clonotype was seen repeatedly, ten times or more. The chain is built from TRBV10-3 and TRBJ2-3; 11 positions agree with TRBD2. CDR1 is ENHRY, CDR2 SYGVKD, per germline. This CDR3 has 17 residues. V trimming: 4 bases; J trimming: 3 bases; junction bases outside the gene matches: 9. The CDR3: CAISAAASGGITDTQYF. The CDR3 DNA is TGTGCCATCAGTGCGGCGGCTAGCGGGGGGATAACAGATACGCAGTATTTT.

The V gene is TRBV2, the J gene TRBJ1-6, with D possibly TRBD1 on 5 matching bases. The CDR3 runs 15 residues. CDR1 and CDR2 (germline): SNHLY, FYNNEI. Between the trimmed V and J ends, which lost 4 bases and 2 bases, there was a span of 9 bases. In DNA form, the CDR3 reads TGTGCCAGCAGTGGGGGGAGTCCCTATAATTCACCCCTCCACTTT. Residues: CASSGGSPYNSPLHF.

The rearrangement joins TRBV12-3 or TRBV12-4 to TRBJ1-1; D remains ambiguous. Trimming removed 2 bases at V and 8 bases at J, with 9 bases between. This CDR3 region has 12 residues. In DNA form, the CDR3 reads TGTGCCAGCAGTTTAAGGGCAGGCGAAGCTTTCTTT. It specifies CASSLRAGEAFF.

This clonotype was detected ten times or more. This chain joins TRBV9 and TRBJ1-2; D remains ambiguous. Germline CDR1 SGDLS, CDR2 YYNGEE. The CDR3 sequence is 14 residues long. Between the trimmed V and J ends, which lost 1 base and 4 bases, there was a span of 11 bases. This CDR3 reads CASSVYETPYGYTF. The CDR3 coding sequence is TGTGCCAGCAGCGTATACGAGACCCCCTATGGCTACACCTTC.

This clonotype was detected only a few times. The V call is TRBV20-1, the J call TRBJ2-1, with 13 bases lining up with TRBD2. The CDR3 covers 15 residues. Germline loops: CDR1 DFQATT, CDR2 SNEGSKA (reference sequence). Germline trimming cut 5 bases from V and 8 bases from J; bases unmatched to any gene: 9. As DNA, the CDR3 is TGCAGTGCTCTTGGACTAGCGGGGGTCGTCTATGAGCAGTTCTTC. It specifies CSALGLAGVVYEQFF.

This clonotype was counted between two and nine times. The chain uses TRBV24-1 and TRBJ2-5; D is undetermined. Germline CDR1 and CDR2: KGHDR and SFDVKD. The CDR3 runs 14 residues. V lost 0 bases and J 2 bases, leaving 6 bases between the germline ends. The CDR3 region is CATSDLGRQETQYF. The CDR3 nucleotides read TGTGCCACCAGTGATTTGGGGCGACAAGAGACCCAGTACTTC.